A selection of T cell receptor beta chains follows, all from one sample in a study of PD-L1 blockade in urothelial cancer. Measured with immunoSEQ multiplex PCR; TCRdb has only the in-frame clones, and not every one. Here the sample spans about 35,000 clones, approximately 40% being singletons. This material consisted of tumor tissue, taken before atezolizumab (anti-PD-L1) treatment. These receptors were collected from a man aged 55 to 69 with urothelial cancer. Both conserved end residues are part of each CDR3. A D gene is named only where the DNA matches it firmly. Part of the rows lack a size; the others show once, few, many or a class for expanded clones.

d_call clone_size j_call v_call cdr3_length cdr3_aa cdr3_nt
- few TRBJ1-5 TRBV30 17 CAWSLRGGAPSNQPQHF TGTGCCTGGAGTTTAAGAGGAGGGGCCCCTAGCAATCAGCCCCAGCATTTT
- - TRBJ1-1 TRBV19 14 CASRQGTMNTEAFF TGTGCCAGTAGGCAGGGGACCATGAACACTGAAGCTTTCTTT
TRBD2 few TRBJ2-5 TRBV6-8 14 CASRPGTSGETQYF TGTGCCAGCAGACCTGGGACTAGCGGGGAGACCCAGTACTTC
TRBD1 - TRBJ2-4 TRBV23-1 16 CASTRSGQGTKNIQYF TGCGCCAGCACTCGGTCGGGACAGGGGACCAAAAACATTCAGTACTTC
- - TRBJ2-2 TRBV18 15 CASSLSVPNTGELFF TGTGCCAGCTCACTAAGCGTTCCCAACACCGGGGAGCTGTTTTTT
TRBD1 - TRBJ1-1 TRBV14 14 CASSQVRGTGKAFF TGTGCCAGCAGCCAAGTCAGAGGGACAGGAAAAGCTTTCTTT
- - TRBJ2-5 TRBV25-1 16 CASSDTRQGGGETQYF TGTGCCAGCAGTGACACCAGACAGGGCGGGGGAGAGACCCAGTACTTC
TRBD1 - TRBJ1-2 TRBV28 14 CASSQGDRGSGYTF TGTGCCAGCAGCCAAGGGGACAGGGGCAGCGGCTACACCTTC
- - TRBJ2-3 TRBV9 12 CASSLELDTQYF TGTGCCAGCAGCTTAGAGTTAGATACGCAGTATTTT
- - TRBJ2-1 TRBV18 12 CASSPPMGEQFF TGTGCCAGCTCACCACCTATGGGAGAGCAGTTCTTC